The rows below give T cell receptor beta chains drawn from one sample of a study of blood T cell repertoires in COVID-19. Some clones are missing from TCRdb's copy, which holds only in-frame ones; the method was immunoSEQ multiplex PCR. The data show around 140,000 clones, about three quarters seen once. Sequencing input: peripheral blood. These receptor sequences come from a man over 45 with acute or convalescent COVID-19. Both conserved end residues are part of each CDR3. Each record gives: V gene, J gene, CDR3 protein.

v_call: TRBV5-1; j_call: TRBJ2-5; cdr3_aa: CASSPSPSGQLQETQYF
v_call: TRBV5-1; j_call: TRBJ2-5; cdr3_aa: CASSWGETRRETQYF
v_call: TRBV3-1/TRBV3-2; j_call: TRBJ2-7; cdr3_aa: CASSLRDGSAYEQYF
v_call: TRBV7-8; j_call: TRBJ2-2; cdr3_aa: CASSLVRGKGELFF
v_call: TRBV9; j_call: TRBJ2-5; cdr3_aa: CASSVDRGQETQYF
v_call: TRBV24-1; j_call: TRBJ2-5; cdr3_aa: CATSDPDRVETQYF
v_call: TRBV5-1; j_call: TRBJ2-3; cdr3_aa: CASSLVGGLVGDTQYF
v_call: TRBV5-1; j_call: TRBJ1-5; cdr3_aa: CASSSAPLEPQHF
v_call: TRBV11-3; j_call: TRBJ2-3; cdr3_aa: CASSPQGMTDTQYF
v_call: TRBV19; j_call: TRBJ1-5; cdr3_aa: CASSIDLSQPQHF
v_call: TRBV19; j_call: TRBJ1-2; cdr3_aa: CASSTGIRGYTF
v_call: TRBV6-1; j_call: TRBJ1-5; cdr3_aa: CASSDPGTVAYSNQPQHF
v_call: TRBV5-1; j_call: TRBJ1-2; cdr3_aa: CASSQTDINYGYTF
v_call: TRBV7-8; j_call: TRBJ2-3; cdr3_aa: CASSLRQITDTQYF
v_call: TRBV19; j_call: TRBJ2-3; cdr3_aa: CASNTRGATQYF
v_call: TRBV5-4; j_call: TRBJ2-3; cdr3_aa: CASSLALADTQYF
v_call: TRBV5-6; j_call: TRBJ2-1; cdr3_aa: CASGAGRYGTQFF
v_call: TRBV6-1; j_call: TRBJ1-3; cdr3_aa: CASSEDRVSGNTIYF
v_call: TRBV5-1; j_call: TRBJ2-1; cdr3_aa: CASSLGGLSYNEQFF
v_call: TRBV9; j_call: TRBJ2-2; cdr3_aa: CASSGQQGPTGELFF
v_call: TRBV2; j_call: TRBJ2-3; cdr3_aa: CASTREDTQYF
v_call: TRBV14; j_call: TRBJ1-4; cdr3_aa: CASSQLGQGNEKLFF
v_call: TRBV6-5; j_call: TRBJ1-1; cdr3_aa: CASSYSRLTEAFF
v_call: TRBV10-2; j_call: TRBJ1-2; cdr3_aa: CASSGTNYGYTF
v_call: TRBV5-1; j_call: TRBJ1-5; cdr3_aa: CASSEDSYQPQHF
v_call: TRBV24-1; j_call: TRBJ2-1; cdr3_aa: CATSDPGQGRVDEQFF
v_call: TRBV6-1; j_call: TRBJ2-7; cdr3_aa: CASSEARLAGQSSYEQYF
v_call: TRBV5-1; j_call: TRBJ2-5; cdr3_aa: CASSLGGTGEQETQYF
v_call: TRBV6-1; j_call: TRBJ1-5; cdr3_aa: CASSDSAGSSQPQHF
v_call: TRBV5-5; j_call: TRBJ1-1; cdr3_aa: CASSVMGQPNTEAFF
v_call: TRBV6-6; j_call: TRBJ1-2; cdr3_aa: CASSPGQLLRDGYTF
v_call: TRBV6-1; j_call: TRBJ2-5; cdr3_aa: CASSELGREETQYF
v_call: TRBV10-3; j_call: TRBJ2-3; cdr3_aa: CAISGGASDTQYF
v_call: TRBV5-1; j_call: TRBJ1-2; cdr3_aa: CASADRGQNYGYTF
v_call: TRBV6-6; j_call: TRBJ1-2; cdr3_aa: CASKLTGGSGGYTF
v_call: TRBV6-1; j_call: TRBJ2-6; cdr3_aa: CASSEWTPEFYSGANVLTF
v_call: TRBV29-1; j_call: TRBJ1-1; cdr3_aa: CSVHRGRGTEAFF
v_call: TRBV29-1; j_call: TRBJ2-2; cdr3_aa: CSVRGPGQGGTGELFF
v_call: TRBV5-1; j_call: TRBJ2-7; cdr3_aa: CASSLGRTTYEQYF
v_call: TRBV2; j_call: TRBJ1-6; cdr3_aa: CASTQGWGNSPLHF
v_call: TRBV5-4; j_call: TRBJ1-4; cdr3_aa: CASSRQGDLNEKLFF
v_call: TRBV27; j_call: TRBJ1-1; cdr3_aa: CASSLDPGMGAEAFF